This T cell receptor (beta chain) was captured by sequencing in a study of blood T cell repertoires in COVID-19. This CDR3 is built from 14 residues. The germline V gene has CDR1 MNHEY and CDR2 SMNVEV (reference sequence). V was trimmed by 3 bases and J by 3 bases, leaving 10 bases between them. TCRdb keeps only in-frame clones here, not all; method: immunoSEQ multiplex PCR. The table includes more than 200,000 clones, around 84% detected once. The specimen sequenced was PBMCs or T cells enriched from blood (not recorded which). The TCR originated in a woman aged 45-59 years who had recovered from COVID-19. This chain links TRBV27 with TRBJ2-3; D gene unclear. The DNA for the CDR3 is TGTGCCAGCAGTTTCTCCCCGACAACAGATACGCAGTATTTT. As protein: CASSFSPTTDTQYF.